One T cell receptor (beta chain) is described in this entry. Its antigen is still unknown. Trimming took 5 bases from V and 0 from J, leaving 13 bases between them. Germline CDR1 is SNHLY and CDR2 is FYNNEI. The length of the CDR3 is 15 residues. These data come from a study of Tregs in tolerant kidney transplant recipients. The overall study: Recipients received nonmyeloablative bone marrow transplants from related graft donors, with transient mixed chimerism.

Generated by immunoSEQ multiplex PCR, the TCRdb table keeps only in-frame clones and is missing some. Among about 110,000 clones listed, 90% were seen once. The study's findings and limits: The small number of patients limits these findings pending further validation. Biological reproducibility was not directly addressed, but technical replication error appeared minimal.

The chain links TRBV2 to TRBJ1-1; perhaps TRBD1 as D (6 bases). This TCR came from a human donor who received a combined kidney and bone marrow transplant. This material consisted of CD4+ T cells from blood, taken before the transplant. The CDR3 DNA sequence: TGTGCCAGCAGTAAGCAGGGGCTCATGAACACTGAAGCTTTCTTT. It is translated as CASSKQGLMNTEAFF.